What follows are 10 T cell receptor beta chains derived from one specimen sequenced in a study of patients and donors after allogeneic stem cell transplantation. TCRdb called the RT-PCR reads again in MiXCR, with one record for every CDR3 protein. The sample carries 800,000 to 1,000,000 distinct CDR3 sequences, 18% recorded once. Sequenced input: blood, either unsorted or a sorted T cell fraction (not recorded which). Receptors were obtained from a human donor who was either an allogeneic HSCT recipient or a stem cell or donor lymphocyte infusion donor (not recorded which). It is not recorded whose cells these are; they may come from a transplant donor.

This clonotype was found a few times. V and J are TRBV20-1 and TRBJ2-7, with D hard to call. The CDR3 sequence is 13 residues long. V lost 7 bases and J 0 bases, leaving 13 bases between the germline ends. The germline V gene encodes CDR1 DFQATT and CDR2 SNEGSKA (reference sequence). For the CDR3, the DNA is TGCAGTGTTTCGACCGGTGTCTCCTACGAGCAGTACTTC. Translating gives CSVSTGVSYEQYF.

V and J are TRBV27 and TRBJ1-5; tentatively, D is TRBD1 (5 bases). The V and J ends lost 3 bases and 8 bases respectively, with 11 bases between them. The V gene's germline CDR1 is MNHEY and CDR2 SMNVEV (reference sequence). CDR3 length equals 13 residues. The CDR3 bases are TGTGCCAGCAGTTTGGGGGGTAAAGAGCCCCAGCATTTT. Amino acids: CASSLGGKEPQHF.

A few counts support this clonotype. The rearrangement joins TRBV20-1 to TRBJ1-1; a possible D gene is TRBD1 (5 bases). The V and J ends lost 3 bases and 5 bases respectively, with 13 bases between them. This CDR3 spans 13 amino acids. The germline CDR1 and CDR2 sequences are DFQATT and SNEGSKA (reference sequence). CDR3 coding DNA: TGCAGTGCTAGCGGGGCGGGAGAGACTGAAGCTTTCTTT. Its translation is CSASGAGETEAFF.

The chain recombines TRBV20-1 with TRBJ2-7, with D possibly matching TRBD2 (6 bases). The germline V gene has CDR1 DFQATT and CDR2 SNEGSKA (reference sequence). The CDR3 loop spans 13 amino acids. The V end lost 3 bases, the J end lost 9 bases, and 18 bases lay between the germline ends. The CDR3 nucleotides are TGCAGTGCTAGTGCCGACCGGGGGAGTGGGCAGTACTTC. It codes for CSASADRGSGQYF.

The chain couples TRBV13 to TRBJ2-5, with 9 bases identical to TRBD1. Germline loops: CDR1 PRHDT, CDR2 FYEKMQ (reference sequence). This CDR3 has 14 amino acids. V was pared by 6 bases and J by 2 bases, with 4 bases of the junction left unmatched. This CDR3 is CASRPQGAQETQYF. The CDR3 bases are TGTGCCAGCAGACCACAGGGGGCGCAAGAGACCCAGTACTTC.

Remarks on this clonotype: One end of the junction does not line up with germline, which may come from a read error. The chain links TRBV28 to TRBJ2-4; tentatively, D is TRBD1 or TRBD2 (5 bases each). The CDR3 covers 16 residues. Germline V gene lookup returns CDR1 MDHEN and CDR2 SYDVKM. As DNA, the CDR3 is TGTGCCAGCAGTTTGTACCGCCAGGGAGCCAAAAACATTCAGAACTTC. This codes for CASSLYRQGAKNIQNF.

This rearrangement joins TRBV20-1 to TRBJ2-1; TRBD2 aligns across 8 bases. V was pared by 6 bases and J by 8 bases, with 9 bases of the junction left unmatched. CDR1 and CDR2 (germline): DFQATT, SNEGSKA (reference sequence). The CDR3 consists of 13 residues. The CDR3 DNA reads as TGCAGTGCAACAAGCGGGAGTAAGCATGAGCAGTTCTTC. It encodes CSATSGSKHEQFF.

In its sample, this clonotype was seen a few times. This chain links TRBV5-1 with TRBJ2-5; D is unclear. Germline assignment: CDR1 SGHRS and CDR2 YFSETQ. Trimming removed 7 bases from V and 5 bases from J, with 12 bases in between. This CDR3 region has 12 residues. CDR3 loop: CASGLTWETQYF. In nucleotides, the CDR3 is TGCGCCAGCGGGCTCACGTGGGAGACCCAGTACTTC.

The CDR3 nucleotides are TGTGCCAGCAGCTTAAGGGCTAGCGGGAGAGCCTTGCAAGCGTATGAGCAGTTCTTC. As protein: CASSLRASGRALQAYEQFF. The gene calls are TRBV7-3 and TRBJ2-1; TRBD2 matches 10 bases. Looked up from germline, CDR1 is SGHTA and CDR2 is FQGTGA. Germline trimming cut 1 base from V and 8 bases from J; bases unmatched to any gene: 17. This CDR3 contains 19 residues.

The V gene is TRBV18, the J gene TRBJ2-7, with D perhaps matching TRBD2 (5 bases). Looked up from germline, CDR1 is KGHSH and CDR2 is LQKENI. This CDR3 region has 18 residues. Trimming pared 2 bases from V and 1 base from J, leaving 21 bases between. The CDR3 nucleotides read TGTGCCAGCTCACCAAGGACTCCCTACCGCCTAAGGTCCTACGAGCAGTACTTC. Protein sequence: CASSPRTPYRLRSYEQYF.